One sample yielded the 25 T cell receptor beta chains listed below, sequenced in a study of beta chain features in type 1 diabetes. These receptors lack a known antigen. Overall study findings and caveats: People with Type 1 diabetes carried modestly yet significantly shorter TCRB CDR3s in all four CD4+ subsets.

Expressed TCRB transcripts were sequenced after all isolated RNA was converted to cDNA. Assay used: immunoSEQ multiplex PCR; TCRdb lists only in-frame clones, some missing. Found here are some 170,000 clones, approximately 62% of them singletons; the top ten hold about 0.081%. Material: naive CD4+ T cells from blood. Receptors originate from a man aged 25-45 years with type 1 diabetes.

This chain joins TRBV9 and TRBJ2-7; D possibly corresponds to TRBD2 (5 bases). Between the trimmed V and J ends, which lost 3 bases and 11 bases, there was a span of 18 bases. Germline CDR1 is SGDLS and CDR2 is YYNGEE. CDR3 length equals 13 residues. The DNA of the CDR3 is TGTGCCAGCAGCGATATACCCGACGGGAAGGAGTACTTC. Its protein is CASSDIPDGKEYF.

The V and J genes are TRBV11-2 and TRBJ1-1; D is possibly TRBD1 (6 bases). The germline V and J ends were trimmed by 5 bases and 2 bases, with 15 bases remaining between them. CDR3 length: 15 amino acids. Germline CDR1 reads SGHAT; CDR2 reads FQNNGV. The CDR3 region has the DNA TGTGCCAGCAGCGGTGGGGGCAGGGCAAACACTGAAGCTTTCTTT. Residues: CASSGGGRANTEAFF.

This clone has more than one count but fewer than ten. This chain uses TRBV29-1 with TRBJ1-1, with TRBD1 identical over 9 bases. CDR3 length equals 12 residues. CDR1 is SQVTM, CDR2 ANQGSEA, per germline. J gave up 5 bases and V 7 bases, and 5 bases lay outside the gene matches. CDR3 coding DNA: TGCAGCGCGGGGACAGGGAGGACTGAAGCTTTCTTT. Residues: CSAGTGRTEAFF.

This chain links TRBV11-2 with TRBJ2-7; TRBD1 might be the D (6 bases). Germline lookup yields CDR1 SGHAT and CDR2 FQNNGV. Trimming pared 0 bases from V and 6 bases from J, leaving 12 bases between. The CDR3 has 14 residues. CDR3 amino acids: CASSLDRGSGEQYF. The CDR3 bases are TGTGCCAGCAGCTTAGACAGGGGATCGGGCGAGCAGTACTTC.

This clone was picked up a small number of times. The rearrangement joins TRBV29-1 to TRBJ2-5, with TRBD2 as a possible D gene (6 bases). V was shortened by 6 bases and J by 2 bases, with 19 bases between the two germline ends. This CDR3 spans 15 amino acids. CDR1 and CDR2 from the germline V gene are SQVTM and ANQGSEA. This CDR3 reads CSVAGRGGNQETQYF. CDR3 DNA sequence: TGCAGCGTAGCCGGAAGGGGAGGCAATCAAGAGACCCAGTACTTC.

In this sample, this clone turned up once. J is TRBJ1-2 and V is TRBV29-1, with D uncertain. The ends were cut back, 4 bases at V and 1 base at J, with 16 bases in the middle. Germline-derived CDR1 and CDR2 are SQVTM and ANQGSEA. The CDR3 contains 15 residues. DNA of the CDR3: TGCAGCGTTGGGGAACCGGGCGCGGGTAACTATGGCTACACCTTC. As protein: CSVGEPGAGNYGYTF. Based on the CDR3 plus reference TRBV29-1 and TRBJ1-2, the full variable domain is SAVISQKPSRDICQRGTSLTIQCQVDSQVTMMFWYRQQPGQSLTLIATANQGSEATYESGFVIDKFPISRPNLTFSTLTVSNMSPEDSSIYLCSVGEPGAGNYGYTFGSGTRLTVV.

The V and J genes are TRBV9 and TRBJ2-7, with a tentative D call TRBD2 (6 bases). Germline lookup yields CDR1 SGDLS and CDR2 YYNGEE. V was cut by 0 bases and J by 2 bases, with 9 bases left in between. The CDR3 totals 14 residues. As DNA, the CDR3 is TGTGCCAGCAGCGTAGGACTAGGGACCTACGAGCAGTACTTC. Translating it yields CASSVGLGTYEQYF.

This chain connects TRBV30 to TRBJ1-2; possible D gene TRBD1, 6 bases. V lost 8 bases to trimming and J lost 7 bases, with 14 bases between them. Germline V gene data show CDR1 as GTSNPN and CDR2 as SVGIG (reference sequence). The CDR3 is 11 residues long. The CDR3 nucleotides read TGTGCCGAGGGGGTATACAGTGGCTACACCTTC. Protein product: CAEGVYSGYTF.

The J gene is TRBJ2-3, the V gene TRBV1. TRBV1 is an annotated pseudogene. This CDR3 is built from 17 residues. Here the CDR3 reads CTSSDTGPGHHTDTQYF. The CDR3 nucleotides read TGCACCAGCAGCGATACGGGCCCGGGGCACCACACAGATACGCAGTATTTT.

The chain employs TRBV25-1 and TRBJ2-5; possibly TRBD2 for D (6 bases). The CDR3 runs 14 residues. The V gene lost 2 bases and the J gene lost 4 bases, with 11 bases spanning the gap. Germline CDR1 and CDR2: MGHDK and SYGVNS. In DNA form, the CDR3 reads TGTGCCAGCAGTGAAGGAGGGGTGGTAGAGACCCAGTACTTC. Translating gives CASSEGGVVETQYF. The complete variable domain, with remaining parts taken from reference TRBV25-1 and TRBJ2-5, reads EADIYQTPRYLVIGTGKKITLECSQTMGHDKMYWYQQDPGMELHLIHYSYGVNSTEKGDLSSESTVSRIRTEHFPLTLESARPSHTSQYLCASSEGGVVETQYFGPGTRLLVL.

The chain employs TRBV7-9 and TRBJ2-7; no clear D gene. V gave up 6 bases and J gave up 1 base, with 10 bases separating them. Germline CDR1 SEHNR, CDR2 FQNEAQ (reference sequence). The CDR3 runs to 13 residues. CDR3 residues: CASSFSKSYEQYF. The CDR3 nucleotides read TGTGCCAGCAGTTTCTCGAAATCCTACGAGCAGTACTTC.

The chain couples TRBV12-5 to TRBJ2-3, with a tentative D call TRBD1 (5 bases). Trimming stripped 1 base from V and 4 bases from J, with 9 bases between. Germline-derived CDR1 and CDR2 are LGHNT and FRNRAP. The CDR3 has 14 amino acids. The CDR3 region is CASGLGQGADTQYF. CDR3 bases: TGTGCTAGTGGTTTGGGGCAGGGCGCAGATACGCAGTATTTT.

This rearrangement joins TRBV7-9 to TRBJ2-5; D may be TRBD1 (5 bases). Germline CDR1 is SEHNR and CDR2 is FQNEAQ (reference sequence). V gave up 5 bases and J gave up 5 bases, with 12 bases separating them. The CDR3 length is 13 residues. The CDR3 sequence: CASSPEGVETQYF. The CDR3 DNA sequence: TGTGCCAGCAGCCCCGAAGGGGTGGAGACCCAGTACTTC. The whole variable domain, filled in from reference TRBV7-9 and TRBJ2-5, reads DTGVSQNPRHKITKRGQNVTFRCDPISEHNRLYWYRQTLGQGPEFLTYFQNEAQLEKSRLLSDRFSAERPKGSFSTLEIQRTEQGDSAMYLCASSPEGVETQYFGPGTRLLVL.

V gene TRBV25-1 combines with J gene TRBJ1-1, with 7 bases aligning to TRBD1. Germline lookup yields CDR1 MGHDK and CDR2 SYGVNS. After removal of 1 base from V and 1 base from J, the junction contained 9 bases not matched to a gene. This CDR3 comprises 17 residues. In nucleotides, the CDR3 is TGTGCCAGCAGTGAATCCAGGGGGACGGATTGGAACACTGAAGCTTTCTTT. It specifies CASSESRGTDWNTEAFF.

J is TRBJ2-5 and V is TRBV5-1, with a tentative D call TRBD2 (5 bases). There are 15 residues in the CDR3. Trimming stripped 1 base from V and 2 bases from J, with 12 bases between. Germline V gene data show CDR1 as SGHRS and CDR2 as YFSETQ. The CDR3 bases are TGCGCCAGCAGCTTGAATCCCGGGATGCAAGAGACCCAGTACTTC. Its protein product is CASSLNPGMQETQYF.

The chain employs TRBV5-6 and TRBJ2-7; TRBD1 is a possible D gene (7 bases). Germline CDR1 reads SGHDT; CDR2 reads YYEEEE. CDR3 length: 17 residues. V was cut by 1 base and J by 3 bases, with 20 bases left in between. The CDR3 here is CASSLRGLGTAVYEQYF. CDR3 bases: TGTGCCAGCAGCTTGCGGGGACTCGGGACAGCTGTCTACGAGCAGTACTTC.

The chain is built from TRBV11-2 and TRBJ2-3; 7 bases align to TRBD2. With V trimmed by 6 bases and J by 0 bases, 12 bases remained unmatched. Looked up from germline, CDR1 is SGHAT and CDR2 is FQNNGV. The CDR3 length is 17 residues. CDR3: CASRAARGGSSTDTQYF. CDR3 coding DNA: TGTGCCAGCAGAGCCGCGCGCGGGGGATCTAGCACAGATACGCAGTATTTT.

This clone has just a few counts. The rearrangement links TRBV5-6 to TRBJ2-5, with 7 nucleotides matching TRBD1. J was trimmed by 1 base and V by 4 bases; bases with no gene match: 7. CDR3 length: 15 amino acids. Germline assignment: CDR1 SGHDT and CDR2 YYEEEE. The CDR3 coding sequence is TGTGCCAGCAGCCTACAGGGGCAATTCCAAGAGACCCAGTACTTC. This sequence encodes CASSLQGQFQETQYF.

The rearrangement uses TRBV15 and TRBJ2-6; no clear D gene. Per germline, CDR1 LNHNV and CDR2 YYDKDF (reference sequence). V lost 0 bases and J 0 bases, leaving 9 bases between the germline ends. This CDR3 region has 17 residues. CDR3 amino acids: CATSRDLEFSGANVLTF. The CDR3 coding sequence is TGTGCCACCAGCAGAGACCTGGAATTCTCTGGGGCCAACGTCCTGACTTTC.

The gene calls are TRBV9 and TRBJ2-1; 10 positions agree with TRBD2. V lost 4 bases and J lost 3; bases outside the gene matches: 4. The CDR3 is 15 amino acids. Germline V gene lookup returns CDR1 SGDLS and CDR2 YYNGEE. CDR3 DNA: TGTGCCAGCAGCCCGCTAGCGGGGGACTACAATGAGCAGTTCTTC. Encoded protein: CASSPLAGDYNEQFF.

This clone was found a few times. V is TRBV6-6 and J is TRBJ1-2; D gene ambiguous. The CDR3 length is 10 residues. Deletions cut 4 bases from V and 5 bases from J, with 2 bases between. Germline V CDR1 and CDR2: MNHNY, SVGAGI (reference sequence). CDR3 sequence (DNA): TGTGCCAGCAGTTCTTATGGCTACACCTTC. Its protein product is CASSSYGYTF.

The J gene is TRBJ2-1, the V gene TRBV28, with D tentatively TRBD2 (5 bases). The CDR3 contains 16 residues. Trimming stripped 2 bases from V and 8 bases from J, with 19 bases between. Germline loops: CDR1 MDHEN, CDR2 SYDVKM. The CDR3 DNA reads as TGTGCCAGCAGTTTAGTGGTAGGAGAAGAGAGGGATGAGCAGTTCTTC. Protein: CASSLVVGEERDEQFF. The full variable domain, completed using reference TRBV28 and TRBJ2-1, is DVKVTQSSRYLVKRTGEKVFLECVQDMDHENMFWYRQDPGLGLRLIYFSYDVKMKEKGDIPEGYSVSREKKERFSLILESASTNQTSMYLCASSLVVGEERDEQFFGPGTRLTVL.

V and J are TRBV20-1 and TRBJ2-3; the D is unclear. The V gene lost 5 bases and the J gene lost 5 bases, with 8 bases spanning the gap. Germline CDR1 reads DFQATT; CDR2 reads SNEGSKA (reference sequence). CDR3 size: 11 residues. CDR3 loop: CSAGLEDTQYF. The CDR3 coding sequence is TGCAGTGCTGGGTTAGAAGATACGCAGTATTTT.

In this sample, this clone turned up a few times. The chain uses TRBV30 and TRBJ2-3, with a possible D match to TRBD2 (6 bases). V was clipped by 7 bases and J by 1 base, with 9 bases between them. Germline V gene sequence: CDR1 GTSNPN, CDR2 SVGIG (reference sequence). This CDR3 region has 12 residues. The CDR3 loop reads CASTGGTDTQYF. For the CDR3, the DNA is TGTGCCTCGACGGGAGGCACAGATACGCAGTATTTT.

This clone was detected only once. Its ends do not fully match the called genes, so a read error is possible. V is TRBV7-7 and J is TRBJ2-5; TRBD1 matches 7 bases. Per the germline V gene, CDR1 is SSHAT and CDR2 is FNYEAQ (reference sequence). This CDR3 comprises 15 residues. DNA for the CDR3: TGTGCTAGCAGCCGTCGACAGGGACCACAAGAGACCCAGTACTTC. Translating it yields CASSRRQGPQETQYF. The complete variable domain, with remaining parts taken from reference TRBV7-7 and TRBJ2-5, reads GAGVSQSPRYKVTKRGQDVTLRCDPISSHATLYWYQQALGQGPEFLTYFNYEAQPDKSGLPSDRFSAERPEGSISTLTIQRTEQRDSAMYRCASSRRQGPQETQYFGPGTRLLVL.